A selection of T cell receptor beta chains follows, all from one sample in a study of blood T cell repertoires in COVID-19. Generated by immunoSEQ multiplex PCR, the TCRdb table keeps only in-frame clones and is missing some. Seen here are about 270,000 clones, approximately 89% observed once, and the top ten hold 0.95% to 1.5%. Sequencing was done on a sample of PBMCs or T cells enriched from blood (not recorded which). These receptors were obtained from a woman in her forties with acute COVID-19. CDR3s include the opening cysteine and the closing phenylalanine or tryptophan. The order of the fields is V gene, J gene, D gene, CDR3 DNA, CDR3 protein. D genes are given only for firm matches.

V gene: TRBV4-3; J gene: TRBJ2-1; D gene: .; CDR3 DNA: TGCGCCAGCAGCCAAATTCCACTTAAGCACAATGAGCAGTTCTTC; CDR3 protein: CASSQIPLKHNEQFF
V gene: TRBV10-1; J gene: TRBJ1-1; D gene: .; CDR3 DNA: TGCGCCAGCAGTAAAGGACAGCTGAACACTGAAGCTTTCTTT; CDR3 protein: CASSKGQLNTEAFF
V gene: TRBV29-1; J gene: TRBJ2-2; D gene: .; CDR3 DNA: TGCAGCGTTTATACCGGGGAGCTGTTTTTT; CDR3 protein: CSVYTGELFF
V gene: TRBV11-2; J gene: TRBJ2-7; D gene: TRBD1; CDR3 DNA: TGTGCCAGCAGGACTCCGGGACAGGGTGCCAACGAGCAGTACTTC; CDR3 protein: CASRTPGQGANEQYF
V gene: TRBV7-9; J gene: TRBJ1-2; D gene: TRBD1; CDR3 DNA: TGTGCCAGCAGCTCCCAGGGGGCGGGGATCTTCTACTATGGCTACACCTTC; CDR3 protein: CASSSQGAGIFYYGYTF
V gene: TRBV7-2; J gene: TRBJ1-6; D gene: TRBD1; CDR3 DNA: TGTGCCAGCAGCTTCGGACAGGGGGTTAGGAATTCACCCCTCCACTTT; CDR3 protein: CASSFGQGVRNSPLHF
V gene: TRBV24-1; J gene: TRBJ2-7; D gene: TRBD2; CDR3 DNA: TGTGCCACCAGTGATTTAACTAGCGACCAGTACTTC; CDR3 protein: CATSDLTSDQYF
V gene: TRBV28; J gene: TRBJ1-5; D gene: .; CDR3 DNA: TGTGCCAGCAGCCGCGGTGACAGAGGCAATCAGCCCCAGCATTTT; CDR3 protein: CASSRGDRGNQPQHF
V gene: TRBV7-9; J gene: TRBJ1-1; D gene: .; CDR3 DNA: TGTGCCAGCAGCTTAGGAGGGTTGACTGAAGCTTTCTTT; CDR3 protein: CASSLGGLTEAFF
V gene: TRBV7-9; J gene: TRBJ1-1; D gene: .; CDR3 DNA: TGTGCCAGCAGCCCCCCAGGGTTCGGGGCTTTCTTT; CDR3 protein: CASSPPGFGAFF
V gene: TRBV19; J gene: TRBJ2-7; D gene: .; CDR3 DNA: TGTGCCAGTAGTCCCAGCGTTTCCTACGAGCAGTACTTC; CDR3 protein: CASSPSVSYEQYF
V gene: TRBV29-1; J gene: TRBJ2-3; D gene: .; CDR3 DNA: TGCAGCGTCTGGCGGAAAACCGCAGATACGCAGTATTTT; CDR3 protein: CSVWRKTADTQYF
V gene: TRBV7-2; J gene: TRBJ1-3; D gene: .; CDR3 DNA: TGTGCCAGCAGCTTAACAGGAGACTCTGGAAACACCATATATTTT; CDR3 protein: CASSLTGDSGNTIYF
V gene: TRBV7-2; J gene: TRBJ2-4; D gene: TRBD1; CDR3 DNA: TGTGCCAGCAGCAGGGACAGGGGAGACATTCAGTACTTC; CDR3 protein: CASSRDRGDIQYF
V gene: TRBV24-1; J gene: TRBJ2-1; D gene: .; CDR3 DNA: TGTGCCACCAGTGATCCCGGGCCGGGGACCTACAATGAGCAGTTCTTC; CDR3 protein: CATSDPGPGTYNEQFF
V gene: TRBV28; J gene: TRBJ2-7; D gene: TRBD2; CDR3 DNA: TGTGCCAGCAGGGGTAGCGGGATAGATAAGTACGAGCAGTACTTC; CDR3 protein: CASRGSGIDKYEQYF
V gene: TRBV5-1; J gene: TRBJ1-1; D gene: .; CDR3 DNA: TGCGCCAGCAGCTTGGTTGCAGGGGACATGAACACTGAAGCTTTCTTT; CDR3 protein: CASSLVAGDMNTEAFF
V gene: TRBV12-3/TRBV12-4; J gene: TRBJ1-6; D gene: .; CDR3 DNA: TGTGCCAGCAGTTGGGGCAGAAATTCACCCCTCCACTTT; CDR3 protein: CASSWGRNSPLHF
V gene: TRBV24-1; J gene: TRBJ2-2; D gene: .; CDR3 DNA: TGTGCCACCAGGGGCAGATCGAACACCGGGGAGCTGTTTTTT; CDR3 protein: CATRGRSNTGELFF
V gene: TRBV10-3; J gene: TRBJ2-1; D gene: TRBD1; CDR3 DNA: TGTGCCATCAGACAAACAGGGGATCAGGACAATGAGCAGTTCTTC; CDR3 protein: CAIRQTGDQDNEQFF
V gene: TRBV29-1; J gene: TRBJ1-1; D gene: .; CDR3 DNA: TGCAGCGCAGCACACCGGGACACTGAAGCTTTCTTT; CDR3 protein: CSAAHRDTEAFF
V gene: TRBV2; J gene: TRBJ2-4; D gene: TRBD2; CDR3 DNA: TGTGCCAGCAGTGAATTTTCTAGCGGGCTACTAGCCAAAAACATTCAGTACTTC; CDR3 protein: CASSEFSSGLLAKNIQYF
V gene: TRBV10-3; J gene: TRBJ2-3; D gene: TRBD2; CDR3 DNA: TGTGCCATCAGTGAGTCCTTAGCGGGTACTAGCACAGATACGCAGTATTTT; CDR3 protein: CAISESLAGTSTDTQYF
V gene: TRBV30; J gene: TRBJ1-1; D gene: TRBD1; CDR3 DNA: TGTGCCTGGGGACAGGGATTGGGGAAGGCTGAAGCTTTCTTT; CDR3 protein: CAWGQGLGKAEAFF
V gene: TRBV2; J gene: TRBJ1-4; D gene: .; CDR3 DNA: TGTGCCAGCAGTGTACAGGAGGGGTTCCAAGAAAAACTGTTTTTT; CDR3 protein: CASSVQEGFQEKLFF
V gene: TRBV6-1; J gene: TRBJ1-2; D gene: .; CDR3 DNA: TGTGCCAGCAGTGACCCGGGACAAGTCGGTGGCTACACCTTC; CDR3 protein: CASSDPGQVGGYTF